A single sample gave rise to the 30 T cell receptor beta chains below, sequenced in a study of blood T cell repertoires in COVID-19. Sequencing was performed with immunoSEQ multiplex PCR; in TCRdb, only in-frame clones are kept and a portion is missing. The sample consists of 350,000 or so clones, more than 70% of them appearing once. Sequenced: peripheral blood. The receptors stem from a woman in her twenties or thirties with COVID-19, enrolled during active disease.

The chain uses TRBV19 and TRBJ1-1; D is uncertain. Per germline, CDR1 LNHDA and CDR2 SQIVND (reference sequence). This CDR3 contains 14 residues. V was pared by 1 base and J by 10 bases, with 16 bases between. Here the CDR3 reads CASSIGGPDTRAFF. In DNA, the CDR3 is TGTGCCAGTAGTATAGGTGGCCCAGACACCCGAGCTTTCTTT.

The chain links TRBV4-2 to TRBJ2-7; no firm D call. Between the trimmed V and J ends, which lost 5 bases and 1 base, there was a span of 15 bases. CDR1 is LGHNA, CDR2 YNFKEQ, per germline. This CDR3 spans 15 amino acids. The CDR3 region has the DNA TGTGCCAGCAGCGCGCGTAACGATGTTTCCTACGAGCAGTACTTC. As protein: CASSARNDVSYEQYF.

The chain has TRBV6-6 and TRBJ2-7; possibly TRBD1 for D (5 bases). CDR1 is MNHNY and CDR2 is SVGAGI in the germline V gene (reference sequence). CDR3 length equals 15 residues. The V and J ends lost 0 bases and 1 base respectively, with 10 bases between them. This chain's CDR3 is CASSYSSDSSYEQYF. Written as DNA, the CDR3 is TGTGCCAGCAGTTACTCCTCCGACAGTTCCTACGAGCAGTACTTC.

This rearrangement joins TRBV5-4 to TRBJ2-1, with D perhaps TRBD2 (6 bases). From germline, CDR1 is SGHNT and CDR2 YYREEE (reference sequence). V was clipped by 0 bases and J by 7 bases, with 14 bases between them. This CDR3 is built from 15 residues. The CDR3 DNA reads TGTGCCAGCAGCTTGGTGGCGGGGCCTGGGAATGAGCAGTTCTTC. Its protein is CASSLVAGPGNEQFF.

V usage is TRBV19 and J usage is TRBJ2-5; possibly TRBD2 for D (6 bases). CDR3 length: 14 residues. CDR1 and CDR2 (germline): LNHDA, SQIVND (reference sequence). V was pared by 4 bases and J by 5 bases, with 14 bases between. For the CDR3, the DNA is TGTGCCAGTAGTACCTCCGGAGGGCTCGAGACCCAGTACTTC. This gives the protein CASSTSGGLETQYF.

For the CDR3, the DNA is TGTGCCAGCAGCCAACACAGGAGCTCCTACGAGCAGTACTTC. Translation: CASSQHRSSYEQYF. This chain connects TRBV6-5 to TRBJ2-7; TRBD1 is a possible D gene (5 bases). Trimming stripped 6 bases from V and 0 bases from J, with 12 bases between. The CDR3 has 14 amino acids. The germline CDR1 and CDR2 sequences are MNHEY and SVGAGI.

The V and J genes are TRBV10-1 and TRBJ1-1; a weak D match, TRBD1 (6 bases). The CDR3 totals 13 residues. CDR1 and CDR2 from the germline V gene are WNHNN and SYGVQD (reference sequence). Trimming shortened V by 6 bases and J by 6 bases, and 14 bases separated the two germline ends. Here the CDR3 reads CASRAGVAAEAFF. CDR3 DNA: TGCGCCAGCAGGGCAGGGGTTGCAGCTGAAGCTTTCTTT.

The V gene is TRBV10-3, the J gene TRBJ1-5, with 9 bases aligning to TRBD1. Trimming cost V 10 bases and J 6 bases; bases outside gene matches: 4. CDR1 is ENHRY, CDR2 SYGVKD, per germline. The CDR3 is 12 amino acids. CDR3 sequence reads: CATGQGSQPQHF. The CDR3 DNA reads TGTGCCACCGGACAGGGGTCTCAGCCCCAGCATTTT.

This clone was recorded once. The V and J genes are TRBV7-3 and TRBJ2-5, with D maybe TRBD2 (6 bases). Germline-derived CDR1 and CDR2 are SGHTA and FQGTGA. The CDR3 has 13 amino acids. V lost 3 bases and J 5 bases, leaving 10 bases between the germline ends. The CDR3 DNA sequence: TGTGCCAGCAGCTTTAAGGCGGGGGAGACCCAGTACTTC. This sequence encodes CASSFKAGETQYF. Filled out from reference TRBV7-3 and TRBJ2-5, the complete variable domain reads GAGVSQTPSNKVTEKGKYVELRCDPISGHTALYWYRQSLGQGPEFLIYFQGTGAADDSGLPNDRFFAVRPEGSVSTLKIQRTERGDSAVYLCASSFKAGETQYFGPGTRLLVL.

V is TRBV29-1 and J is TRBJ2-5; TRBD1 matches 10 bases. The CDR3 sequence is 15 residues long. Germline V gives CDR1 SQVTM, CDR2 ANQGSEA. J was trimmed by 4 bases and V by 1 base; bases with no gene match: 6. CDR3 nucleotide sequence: TGCAGCGTTGAAGGTGACAGGGGGCGCGGAGAGACCCAGTACTTC. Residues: CSVEGDRGRGETQYF. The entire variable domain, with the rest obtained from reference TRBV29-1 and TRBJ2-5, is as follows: SAVISQKPSRDICQRGTSLTIQCQVDSQVTMMFWYRQQPGQSLTLIATANQGSEATYESGFVIDKFPISRPNLTFSTLTVSNMSPEDSSIYLCSVEGDRGRGETQYFGPGTRLLVL.

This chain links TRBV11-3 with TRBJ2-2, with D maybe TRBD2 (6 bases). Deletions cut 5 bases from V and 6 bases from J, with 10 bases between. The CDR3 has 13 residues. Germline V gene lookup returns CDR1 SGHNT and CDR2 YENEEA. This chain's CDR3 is CASSRLGPGELFF. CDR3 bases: TGTGCCAGCAGCAGACTAGGACCCGGGGAGCTGTTTTTT.

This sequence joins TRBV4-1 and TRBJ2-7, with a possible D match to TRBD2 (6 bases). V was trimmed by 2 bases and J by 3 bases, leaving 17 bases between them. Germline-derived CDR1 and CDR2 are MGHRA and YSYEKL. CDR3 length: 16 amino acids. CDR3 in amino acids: CASSQFYREYSYEQYF. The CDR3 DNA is TGCGCCAGCAGCCAATTTTATCGGGAGTACAGCTACGAGCAGTACTTC.

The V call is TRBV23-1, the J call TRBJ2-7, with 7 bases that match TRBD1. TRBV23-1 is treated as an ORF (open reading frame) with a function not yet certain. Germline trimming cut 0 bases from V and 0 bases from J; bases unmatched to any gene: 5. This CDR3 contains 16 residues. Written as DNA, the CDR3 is TGCGCCAGCAGTCAATCACAGGGGAAAAACTCCTACGAGCAGTACTTC. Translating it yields CASSQSQGKNSYEQYF.

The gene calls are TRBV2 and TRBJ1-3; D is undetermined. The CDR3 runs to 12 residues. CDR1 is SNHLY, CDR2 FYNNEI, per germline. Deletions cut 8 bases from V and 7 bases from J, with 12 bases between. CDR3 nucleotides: TGTGCCAGCCGTGTGGGAGGCAACACCATATATTTT. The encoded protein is CASRVGGNTIYF.

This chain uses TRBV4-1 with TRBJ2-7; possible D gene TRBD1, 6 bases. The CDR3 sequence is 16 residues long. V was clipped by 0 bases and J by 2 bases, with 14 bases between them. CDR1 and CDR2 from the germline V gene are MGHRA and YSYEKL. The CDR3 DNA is TGCGCCAGCAGCCAAGAGTTTCAGGGGCCAACCTACGAGCAGTACTTC. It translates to CASSQEFQGPTYEQYF.

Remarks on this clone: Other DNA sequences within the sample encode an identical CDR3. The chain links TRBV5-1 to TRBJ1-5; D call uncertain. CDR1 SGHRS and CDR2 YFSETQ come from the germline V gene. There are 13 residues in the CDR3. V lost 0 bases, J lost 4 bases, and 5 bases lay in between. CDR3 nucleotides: TGCGCCAGCAGCTTGGGGGAGAATCAGCCCCAGCATTTT. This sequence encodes CASSLGENQPQHF. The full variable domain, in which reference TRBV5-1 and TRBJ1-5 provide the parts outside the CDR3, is KAGVTQTPRYLIKTRGQQVTLSCSPISGHRSVSWYQQTPGQGLQFLFEYFSETQRNKGNFPGRFSGRQFSNSRSEMNVSTLELGDSALYLCASSLGENQPQHFGDGTRLSIL.

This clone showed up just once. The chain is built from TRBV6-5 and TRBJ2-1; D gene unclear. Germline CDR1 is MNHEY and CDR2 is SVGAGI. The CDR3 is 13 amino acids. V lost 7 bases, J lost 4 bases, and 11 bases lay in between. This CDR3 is CASILRPYNEQFF. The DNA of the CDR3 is TGTGCCAGCATATTGCGGCCGTACAATGAGCAGTTCTTC.

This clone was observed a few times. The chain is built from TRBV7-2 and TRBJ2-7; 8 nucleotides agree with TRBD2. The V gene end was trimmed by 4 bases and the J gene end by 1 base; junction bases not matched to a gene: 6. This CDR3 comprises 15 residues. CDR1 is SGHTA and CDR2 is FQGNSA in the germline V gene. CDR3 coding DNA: TGTGCCAGCAGCTCTAGCGGGTATATTTCCTACGAGCAGTACTTC. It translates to CASSSSGYISYEQYF.

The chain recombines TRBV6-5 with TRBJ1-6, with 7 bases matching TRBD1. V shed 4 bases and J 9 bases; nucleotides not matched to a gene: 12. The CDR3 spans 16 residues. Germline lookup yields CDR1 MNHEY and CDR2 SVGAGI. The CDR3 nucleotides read TGTGCCAGCAGTTCCGGTGGGTGGGACAGACTTTCACCCCTCCACTTT. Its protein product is CASSSGGWDRLSPLHF.

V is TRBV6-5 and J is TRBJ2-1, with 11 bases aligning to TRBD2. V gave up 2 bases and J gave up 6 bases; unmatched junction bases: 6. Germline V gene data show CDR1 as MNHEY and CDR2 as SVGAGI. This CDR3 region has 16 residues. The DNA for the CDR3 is TGTGCCAGCAGTTACACATCTAGCGGGAGGCCCAATGAGCAGTTCTTC. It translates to CASSYTSSGRPNEQFF.

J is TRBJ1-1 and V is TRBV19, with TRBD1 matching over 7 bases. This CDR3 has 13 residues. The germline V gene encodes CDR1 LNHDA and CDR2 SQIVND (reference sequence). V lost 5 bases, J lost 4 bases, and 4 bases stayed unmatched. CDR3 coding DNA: TGTGCCAGTAGTGTTCAGGGGGGCACTGAAGCTTTCTTT. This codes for CASSVQGGTEAFF.

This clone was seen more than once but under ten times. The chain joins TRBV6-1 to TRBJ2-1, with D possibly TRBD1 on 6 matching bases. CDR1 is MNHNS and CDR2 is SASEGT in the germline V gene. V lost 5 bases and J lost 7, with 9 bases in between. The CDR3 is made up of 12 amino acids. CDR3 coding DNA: TGTGCCAGCAGTCCCACAGGGAATGAGCAGTTCTTC. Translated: CASSPTGNEQFF.

The CDR3 nucleotides read TGTGCCAGCTCACCACCGTCGAGGCGGGAGTTCCATACGCAGTATTTT. The encoded protein is CASSPPSRREFHTQYF. This sequence joins TRBV18 and TRBJ2-3; the match to TRBD2 covers 7 bases. The CDR3 runs to 16 residues. Germline V gene sequence: CDR1 KGHSH, CDR2 LQKENI. Losses at the gene ends were 0 bases for V and 7 bases for J; bases not matched to a gene: 10. Variable domain in full (rest from reference TRBV18 and TRBJ2-3): NAGVMQNPRHLVRRRGQEARLRCSPMKGHSHVYWYRQLPEEGLKFMVYLQKENIIDESGMPKERFSAEFPKEGPSILRIQQVVRGDSAAYFCASSPPSRREFHTQYFGPGTRLTVL.

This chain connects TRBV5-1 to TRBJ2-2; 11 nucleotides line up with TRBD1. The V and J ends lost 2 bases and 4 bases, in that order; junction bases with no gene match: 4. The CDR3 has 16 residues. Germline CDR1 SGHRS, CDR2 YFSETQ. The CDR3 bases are TGCGCCAGCAGCTTATCCGGGACAGGGGGCACCGGGGAGCTGTTTTTT. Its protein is CASSLSGTGGTGELFF.

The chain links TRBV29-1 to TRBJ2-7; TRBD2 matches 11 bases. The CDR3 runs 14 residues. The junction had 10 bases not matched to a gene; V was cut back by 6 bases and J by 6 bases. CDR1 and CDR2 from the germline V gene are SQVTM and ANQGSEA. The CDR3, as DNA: TGCAGCGTGGCGGTAGCGGGAGGGCCAGGCGAGCAGTACTTC. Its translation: CSVAVAGGPGEQYF.

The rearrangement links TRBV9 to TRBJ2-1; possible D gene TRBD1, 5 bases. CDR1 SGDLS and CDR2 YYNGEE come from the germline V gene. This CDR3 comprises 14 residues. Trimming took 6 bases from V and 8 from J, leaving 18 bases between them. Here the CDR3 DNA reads TGTGCCAGCAATACCAAGGGGATTAGGTATGAGCAGTTCTTC. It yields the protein CASNTKGIRYEQFF. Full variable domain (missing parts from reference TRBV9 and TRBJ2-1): DSGVTQTPKHLITATGQRVTLRCSPRSGDLSVYWYQQSLDQGLQFLIQYYNGEERAKGNILERFSAQQFPDLHSELNLSSLELGDSALYFCASNTKGIRYEQFFGPGTRLTVL.

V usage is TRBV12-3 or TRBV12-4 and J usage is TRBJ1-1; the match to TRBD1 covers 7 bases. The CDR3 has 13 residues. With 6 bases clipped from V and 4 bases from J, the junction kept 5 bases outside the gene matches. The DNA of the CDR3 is TGTGCCAGCAGCTTGACAGGGACCACTGAAGCTTTCTTT. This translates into CASSLTGTTEAFF.

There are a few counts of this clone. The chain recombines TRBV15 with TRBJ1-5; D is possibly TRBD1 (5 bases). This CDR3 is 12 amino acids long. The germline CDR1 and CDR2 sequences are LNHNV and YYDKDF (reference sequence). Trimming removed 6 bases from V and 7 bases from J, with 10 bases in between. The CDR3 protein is CATRQAGQPQHF. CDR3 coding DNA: TGTGCCACCAGGCAGGCAGGGCAGCCCCAGCATTTT.

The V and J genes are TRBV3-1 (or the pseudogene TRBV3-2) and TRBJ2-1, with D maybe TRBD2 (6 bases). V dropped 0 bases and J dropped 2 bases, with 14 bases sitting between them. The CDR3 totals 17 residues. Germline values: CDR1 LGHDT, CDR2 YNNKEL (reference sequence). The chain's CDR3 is CASSQEGAGMPYNEQFF. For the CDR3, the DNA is TGTGCCAGCAGCCAAGAAGGGGCGGGAATGCCCTACAATGAGCAGTTCTTC.

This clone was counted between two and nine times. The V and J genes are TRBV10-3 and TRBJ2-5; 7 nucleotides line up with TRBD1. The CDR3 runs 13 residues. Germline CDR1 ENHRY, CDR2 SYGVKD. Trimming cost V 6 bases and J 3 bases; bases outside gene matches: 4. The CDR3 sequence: CAISDGQEETQYF. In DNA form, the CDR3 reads TGTGCCATCAGCGACGGACAGGAAGAGACCCAGTACTTC.